Listed below are T cell receptor beta chains from one sample, sequenced in a study of blood T cell repertoires in COVID-19. Repertoires were generated with immunoSEQ multiplex PCR, while TCRdb's copy carries only in-frame clones and drops some. The data contain 280,000 or so clones, 90% of them seen just once; the ten biggest clones take up around 1.7%. Sequenced sample: PBMCs or T cells enriched from blood (not recorded which). Source of these receptors: a woman younger than 30 with acute COVID-19. Each CDR3 is given with its conserved first and last residue. Fields, in order: D gene, clone size, V gene, J gene, CDR3 protein, CDR3 DNA. A D gene is named only where the DNA matches it firmly. Not all rows give a size; the values are once, few, many and, for expanded clones, a class.

d_call: TRBD1; clone_size: -; v_call: TRBV19; j_call: TRBJ1-4; cdr3_aa: CASSKSRDRAEKLFF; cdr3_nt: TGTGCCAGTAGTAAATCCCGGGACAGGGCAGAAAAACTGTTTTTT
d_call: -; clone_size: -; v_call: TRBV6-5; j_call: TRBJ2-1; cdr3_aa: CASSPRSSYNEQFF; cdr3_nt: TGTGCCAGCTCTCCGCGGAGTTCCTACAATGAGCAGTTCTTC
d_call: -; clone_size: -; v_call: TRBV12-3/TRBV12-4; j_call: TRBJ2-1; cdr3_aa: CASRVDNNNEQFF; cdr3_nt: TGTGCCAGCAGGGTGGACAACAACAATGAGCAGTTCTTC
d_call: -; clone_size: -; v_call: TRBV28; j_call: TRBJ1-1; cdr3_aa: CASRQNTEAFF; cdr3_nt: TGTGCCAGCAGACAGAACACTGAAGCTTTCTTT
d_call: -; clone_size: -; v_call: TRBV18; j_call: TRBJ2-5; cdr3_aa: CASSPQGSRETQYF; cdr3_nt: TGTGCCAGCTCACCTCAGGGATCCCGGGAGACCCAGTACTTC
d_call: -; clone_size: -; v_call: TRBV5-1; j_call: TRBJ1-1; cdr3_aa: CASSPSPDYYTEAFF; cdr3_nt: TGCGCCAGCAGCCCTAGTCCGGACTATTACACTGAAGCTTTCTTT
d_call: -; clone_size: -; v_call: TRBV12-3/TRBV12-4; j_call: TRBJ2-1; cdr3_aa: CASSAPGNEQFF; cdr3_nt: TGTGCCAGCAGCGCCCCGGGCAATGAGCAGTTCTTC
d_call: TRBD2; clone_size: -; v_call: TRBV28; j_call: TRBJ2-1; cdr3_aa: CATQLAGGDNEQFF; cdr3_nt: TGTGCCACTCAACTAGCGGGAGGGGACAATGAGCAGTTCTTC
d_call: TRBD1; clone_size: -; v_call: TRBV5-1; j_call: TRBJ2-7; cdr3_aa: CASSSRTGQSYEQYF; cdr3_nt: TGCGCCAGCAGCTCTCGGACAGGTCAAAGCTACGAGCAGTACTTC
d_call: -; clone_size: -; v_call: TRBV11-2; j_call: TRBJ2-2; cdr3_aa: CASSPTIGELFF; cdr3_nt: TGTGCCAGCAGCCCGACTATTGGGGAGCTGTTTTTT
d_call: -; clone_size: -; v_call: TRBV5-5; j_call: TRBJ2-1; cdr3_aa: CASSTLTGTYNEQFF; cdr3_nt: TGTGCCAGCAGCACCCTAACAGGGACCTACAATGAGCAGTTCTTC
d_call: TRBD2; clone_size: -; v_call: TRBV7-8; j_call: TRBJ2-3; cdr3_aa: CASSLPLAGVGVSTDTQYF; cdr3_nt: TGTGCCAGCAGCTTACCCCTAGCGGGAGTAGGGGTGAGCACAGATACGCAGTATTTT
d_call: TRBD1; clone_size: -; v_call: TRBV6-4; j_call: TRBJ1-1; cdr3_aa: CASRGGAGQGRTEAFF; cdr3_nt: TGTGCCAGCAGAGGGGGGGCGGGACAGGGACGGACTGAAGCTTTCTTT
d_call: -; clone_size: -; v_call: TRBV4-1; j_call: TRBJ2-2; cdr3_aa: CASSQGLFTGELFF; cdr3_nt: TGCGCCAGCAGCCAAGGACTGTTCACCGGGGAGCTGTTTTTT
d_call: TRBD2; clone_size: -; v_call: TRBV19; j_call: TRBJ2-7; cdr3_aa: CASSTRTSGNTYEQYF; cdr3_nt: TGTGCCAGTAGTACACGGACTAGCGGGAACACCTACGAGCAGTACTTC
d_call: -; clone_size: -; v_call: TRBV28; j_call: TRBJ2-6; cdr3_aa: CATLGGVGSGANVLTF; cdr3_nt: TGTGCCACCCTAGGGGGGGTGGGAAGTGGGGCCAACGTCCTGACTTTC
d_call: TRBD2; clone_size: -; v_call: TRBV4-1; j_call: TRBJ2-2; cdr3_aa: CASSKTSGSFGELFF; cdr3_nt: TGCGCCAGCAGCAAAACTAGCGGGAGTTTTGGGGAGCTGTTTTTT
d_call: -; clone_size: once; v_call: TRBV3-1/TRBV3-2; j_call: TRBJ2-1; cdr3_aa: CASSHAAGGLGEQFF; cdr3_nt: TGTGCCAGCAGCCATGCGGCCGGGGGGCTCGGTGAGCAGTTCTTC
d_call: -; clone_size: -; v_call: TRBV7-6; j_call: TRBJ2-5; cdr3_aa: CASSLVVFTGSVTQYF; cdr3_nt: TGTGCCAGCAGCTTAGTCGTCTTCACAGGGAGCGTGACCCAGTACTTC
d_call: -; clone_size: -; v_call: TRBV11-2; j_call: TRBJ2-7; cdr3_aa: CASSLDRVSGYEQYF; cdr3_nt: TGTGCCAGCAGCTTAGATCGGGTCAGTGGCTACGAGCAGTACTTC
d_call: TRBD1; clone_size: -; v_call: TRBV28; j_call: TRBJ2-1; cdr3_aa: CASSLAGTVNNEQFF; cdr3_nt: TGTGCCAGCAGTCTGGCCGGGACAGTAAACAATGAGCAGTTCTTC
d_call: TRBD1; clone_size: -; v_call: TRBV10-2; j_call: TRBJ1-2; cdr3_aa: CASSESGTGGGYTF; cdr3_nt: TGCGCCAGCAGTGAGTCAGGGACAGGGGGTGGCTACACCTTC
d_call: TRBD2; clone_size: -; v_call: TRBV19; j_call: TRBJ2-2; cdr3_aa: CASGSGMNTGELFF; cdr3_nt: TGTGCCAGTGGGAGCGGGATGAACACCGGGGAGCTGTTTTTT
d_call: TRBD1; clone_size: -; v_call: TRBV19; j_call: TRBJ1-5; cdr3_aa: CASSISKTGWDQPQHF; cdr3_nt: TGTGCCAGTAGTATAAGTAAGACAGGGTGGGATCAGCCCCAGCATTTT
d_call: -; clone_size: -; v_call: TRBV4-1; j_call: TRBJ2-1; cdr3_aa: CASSSVGLAGNEQFF; cdr3_nt: TGCGCCAGCAGCTCCGTTGGACTTGCGGGCAATGAGCAGTTCTTC
d_call: TRBD2; clone_size: once; v_call: TRBV9; j_call: TRBJ2-7; cdr3_aa: CASSVGGRESYEQYF; cdr3_nt: TGTGCCAGCAGCGTAGGAGGGCGGGAGAGCTACGAGCAGTACTTC
d_call: -; clone_size: once; v_call: TRBV24-1; j_call: TRBJ2-5; cdr3_aa: CATSDFEQGRETQYF; cdr3_nt: TGTGCCACCAGTGATTTTGAGCAGGGTAGAGAGACCCAGTACTTC
d_call: -; clone_size: -; v_call: TRBV9; j_call: TRBJ1-1; cdr3_aa: CASSPYGHSGAEAFF; cdr3_nt: TGTGCCAGCAGCCCCTATGGCCACTCAGGGGCTGAAGCTTTCTTT
d_call: TRBD2; clone_size: -; v_call: TRBV7-6; j_call: TRBJ2-1; cdr3_aa: CASSPRLAGGRILTMSGQFF; cdr3_nt: TGTGCCAGCAGCCCTCGACTAGCGGGTGGTAGAATCCTTACAATGAGTGGGCAGTTCTTC
d_call: TRBD1; clone_size: -; v_call: TRBV24-1; j_call: TRBJ2-2; cdr3_aa: CATSDYQPGTGRNTGELFF; cdr3_nt: TGTGCCACCAGTGATTACCAACCCGGGACAGGGAGGAACACCGGGGAGCTGTTTTTT
d_call: TRBD1; clone_size: -; v_call: TRBV5-1; j_call: TRBJ1-1; cdr3_aa: CASSPRTGGMNTEAFF; cdr3_nt: TGCGCCAGCAGCCCCCGGACAGGGGGCATGAACACTGAAGCTTTCTTT
d_call: -; clone_size: -; v_call: TRBV19; j_call: TRBJ1-5; cdr3_aa: CASSIGDSNQPQHF; cdr3_nt: TGTGCCAGTAGTATAGGAGACAGTAACCAGCCCCAGCATTTT
d_call: TRBD2; clone_size: -; v_call: TRBV19; j_call: TRBJ2-1; cdr3_aa: CASIGRPRNSEQFF; cdr3_nt: TGTGCCAGTATCGGGAGGCCAAGAAATTCTGAGCAGTTCTTC
d_call: TRBD2; clone_size: -; v_call: TRBV30; j_call: TRBJ2-3; cdr3_aa: CAWTIAGSTDTQYF; cdr3_nt: TGTGCCTGGACAATAGCGGGAAGCACAGATACGCAGTATTTT
d_call: TRBD1; clone_size: -; v_call: TRBV5-1; j_call: TRBJ1-5; cdr3_aa: CASSPTGVSNQPQHF; cdr3_nt: TGCGCCAGCAGCCCGACAGGGGTTAGCAATCAGCCCCAGCATTTT
d_call: TRBD1; clone_size: -; v_call: TRBV7-8; j_call: TRBJ1-2; cdr3_aa: CASSPGGSGYGYTF; cdr3_nt: TGTGCCAGCAGCCCAGGGGGATCAGGCTATGGCTACACCTTC
d_call: -; clone_size: -; v_call: TRBV6-6; j_call: TRBJ2-5; cdr3_aa: CASSVQGGETQYF; cdr3_nt: TGTGCCAGCAGTGTCCAGGGGGGAGAGACCCAGTACTTC
d_call: TRBD1; clone_size: -; v_call: TRBV6-5; j_call: TRBJ2-7; cdr3_aa: CASRRQGLGYEQYF; cdr3_nt: TGTGCCAGCAGAAGACAGGGTCTGGGCTACGAGCAGTACTTC
d_call: TRBD1; clone_size: few; v_call: TRBV28; j_call: TRBJ1-5; cdr3_aa: CASSFFGTGADQPQHF; cdr3_nt: TGTGCCAGCAGTTTTTTTGGGACAGGGGCAGATCAGCCCCAGCATTTT
d_call: -; clone_size: -; v_call: TRBV4-3; j_call: TRBJ1-1; cdr3_aa: CASSQEIERLNTEAFF; cdr3_nt: TGCGCCAGCAGCCAAGAAATTGAGAGATTGAACACTGAAGCTTTCTTT
d_call: -; clone_size: once; v_call: TRBV2; j_call: TRBJ2-7; cdr3_aa: CASNQVVQSSYEQYF; cdr3_nt: TGTGCCAGCAACCAGGTGGTACAGAGCTCCTACGAGCAGTACTTC
d_call: TRBD1; clone_size: once; v_call: TRBV11-3; j_call: TRBJ2-7; cdr3_aa: CATSRQGAHEQYF; cdr3_nt: TGTGCCACCTCACGACAGGGGGCCCACGAGCAGTACTTC
d_call: -; clone_size: few; v_call: TRBV20-1; j_call: TRBJ1-1; cdr3_aa: CSAGGWTEAFF; cdr3_nt: TGCAGTGCTGGGGGGTGGACTGAAGCTTTCTTT
d_call: -; clone_size: -; v_call: TRBV7-2; j_call: TRBJ1-1; cdr3_aa: CASSFPGQHQAFF; cdr3_nt: TGTGCCAGCAGCTTCCCTGGACAGCATCAAGCTTTCTTT
d_call: -; clone_size: -; v_call: TRBV29-1; j_call: TRBJ2-1; cdr3_aa: CSVGGRDNYNEQFF; cdr3_nt: TGCAGCGTTGGGGGCCGGGACAACTACAATGAGCAGTTCTTC